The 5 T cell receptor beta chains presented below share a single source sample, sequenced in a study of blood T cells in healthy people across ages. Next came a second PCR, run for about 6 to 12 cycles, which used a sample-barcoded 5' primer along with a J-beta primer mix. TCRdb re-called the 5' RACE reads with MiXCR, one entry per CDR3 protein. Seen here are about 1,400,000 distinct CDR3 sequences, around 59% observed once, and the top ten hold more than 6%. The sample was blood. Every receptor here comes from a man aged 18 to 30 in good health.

The chain's CDR3 is CASSVQGVNEQFF. CDR3 coding DNA: TGTGCCAGCAGCGTACAGGGGGTAAATGAGCAGTTCTTC. The rearrangement links TRBV13 to TRBJ2-1; 8 bases line up with TRBD1. With 5 bases clipped from V and 7 bases from J, the junction kept 4 bases outside the gene matches. This CDR3 contains 13 residues. The germline V gene encodes CDR1 PRHDT and CDR2 FYEKMQ (reference sequence).

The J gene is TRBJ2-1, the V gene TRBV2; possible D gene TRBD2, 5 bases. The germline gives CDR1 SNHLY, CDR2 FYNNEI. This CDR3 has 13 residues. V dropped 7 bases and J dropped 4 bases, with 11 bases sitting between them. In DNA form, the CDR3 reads TGTGCCAGCAAGGTCGGGGAGTACAATGAGCAGTTCTTC. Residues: CASKVGEYNEQFF.

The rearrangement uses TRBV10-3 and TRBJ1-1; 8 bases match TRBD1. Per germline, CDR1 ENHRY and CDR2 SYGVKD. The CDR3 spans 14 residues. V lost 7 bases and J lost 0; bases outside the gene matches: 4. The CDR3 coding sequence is TGTGCCATCACTCGGGACAGGCTGAACACTGAAGCTTTCTTT. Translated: CAITRDRLNTEAFF.

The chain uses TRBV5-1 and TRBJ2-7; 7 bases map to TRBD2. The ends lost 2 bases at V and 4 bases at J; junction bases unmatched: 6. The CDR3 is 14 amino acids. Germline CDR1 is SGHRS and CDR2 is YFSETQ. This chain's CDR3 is CASSFGLDGYEQYF. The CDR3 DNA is TGCGCCAGCAGCTTCGGACTAGATGGTTACGAGCAGTACTTC. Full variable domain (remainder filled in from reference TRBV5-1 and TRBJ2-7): KAGVTQTPRYLIKTRGQQVTLSCSPISGHRSVSWYQQTPGQGLQFLFEYFSETQRNKGNFPGRFSGRQFSNSRSEMNVSTLELGDSALYLCASSFGLDGYEQYFGPGTRLTVT.

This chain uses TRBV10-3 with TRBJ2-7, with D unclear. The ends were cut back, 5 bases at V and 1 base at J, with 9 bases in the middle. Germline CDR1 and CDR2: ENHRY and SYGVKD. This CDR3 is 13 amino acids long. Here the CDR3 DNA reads TGTGCCATCAGTCCCGAAAATTCCTACGAGCAGTACTTC. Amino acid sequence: CAISPENSYEQYF.